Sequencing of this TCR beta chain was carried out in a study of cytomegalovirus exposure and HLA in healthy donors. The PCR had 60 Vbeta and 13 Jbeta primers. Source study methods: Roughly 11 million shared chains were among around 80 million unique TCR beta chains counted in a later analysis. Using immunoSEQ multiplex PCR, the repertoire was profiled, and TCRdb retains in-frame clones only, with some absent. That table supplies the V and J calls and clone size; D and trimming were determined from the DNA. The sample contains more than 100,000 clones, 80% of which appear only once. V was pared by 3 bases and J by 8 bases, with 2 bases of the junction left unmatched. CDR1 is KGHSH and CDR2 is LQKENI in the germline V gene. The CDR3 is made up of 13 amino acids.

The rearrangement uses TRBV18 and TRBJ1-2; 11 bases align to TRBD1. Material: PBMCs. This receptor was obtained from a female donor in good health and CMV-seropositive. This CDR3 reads CASSPGQGGGYTF. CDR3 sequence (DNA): TGTGCCAGCTCACCGGGACAGGGGGGAGGCTACACCTTC.